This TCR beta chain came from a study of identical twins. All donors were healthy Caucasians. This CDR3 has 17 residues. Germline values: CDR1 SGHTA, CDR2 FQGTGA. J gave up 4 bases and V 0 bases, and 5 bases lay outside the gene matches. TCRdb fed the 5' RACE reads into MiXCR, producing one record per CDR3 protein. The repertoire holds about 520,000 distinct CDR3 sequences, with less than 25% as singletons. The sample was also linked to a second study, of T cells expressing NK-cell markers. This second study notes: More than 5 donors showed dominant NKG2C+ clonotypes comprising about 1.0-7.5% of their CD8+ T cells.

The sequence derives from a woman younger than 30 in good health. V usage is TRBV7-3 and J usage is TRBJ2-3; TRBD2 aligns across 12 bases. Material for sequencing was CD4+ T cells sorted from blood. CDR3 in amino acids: CASSLTPSSGGADTQYF. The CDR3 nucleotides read TGTGCCAGCAGCTTAACGCCCTCTAGCGGGGGGGCAGATACGCAGTATTTT.